This TCR beta chain was captured in a study of T cell responses to AZD1222 COVID-19 vaccine (dated by TCRdb to about 2021). Study-wide context: AZD1222 recipients whose second dose came at about 4 weeks and those whose second dose came at about 12 weeks were combined into one group, since spike-specific TCR depth and breadth did not differ between the two schedules. TCR sequencing was performed for roughly 250 trial participants, of whom about 200 were given two doses of AZD1222 and some 26 were given two doses of MenACWY control vaccine. Trial participants were enrolled by age into subgroups of 18-55, 56-69 and 70-plus years, and around 150, 28 and 57 TCR-sequenced participants, respectively, were included in these subgroups. Results the study describes overall, beyond this receptor: A significant rise in spike-specific TCR breadth and depth was observed after two AZD1222 doses relative to day 0 and relative to MenACWY recipients. In the small 56-69-year group, the increase in depth fell short of significance, most likely because of low power. Most participants were white British and females outnumbered males, and the authors suggested that clonal diversity may have been underestimated. Because no day 14 peak-response samples were available, repertoires were characterized only after the peak T cell response. Reportedly, close to half of the unique spike-specific TCRs recognized epitopes lying outside the regions that are mutated in the B.1.351 and B.1.1.7 variants. Conclusions about previously exposed vaccinees are limited, since just five or six AZD1222 recipients were seropositive for SARS-CoV-2 at baseline. The whole spike protein was spanned by vaccine-associated CD4 TCRs, and dominant responses were seen in regions 160-218 and 743-854.

The sample's time point label is to be understood as: baseline before first vaccination. Vaccinee samples came from UK trials COV001 and COV002, including a single-blind randomized controlled phase 2/3 trial of AZD1222 (ChAdOx1 nCoV-19) in healthy adults. Trial participant PBMC samples were collected at day 0 and day 28 after the second dose for TCRbeta chain sequencing. The CDR3 regions of human TCRbeta chains were subjected to immunosequencing. For the original study's pipeline: TCRs in the repertoires were matched against a reference library of SARS-CoV-2-specific TCRs that had been generated with the MIRA antigen-specificity platform. Breadth meant the fraction of unique TCRs that were SARS-CoV-2-associated, whereas depth meant the fraction of total T cells that were SARS-CoV-2-associated. Using the MIRA data, every spike-specific TCR was mapped to the spike region that the TCR reacted to and assigned to either a CD4 or a CD8 class. Log10-transformed breadth and depth values were compared by one-way ANOVA with Sidak's multiple comparisons tests. TCRdb re-hosts the immuneACCESS table, in-frame sequences only. Its copies lack some clones; in the studies checked, an unresolved V gene accounts for under half of them, and the cause for the rest is not known. The V and J calls and clone size are taken from that table; D and trimming were inferred from the DNA. The sample data list some 170,000 clones, and just over 90% of these were observed just once. Jointly, the top ten make up around 3% of the sample.

Points on this clone: There is no known antigen for this receptor. The record has no base qualities; no much larger clone is one base away.

Germline trimming: 4 bases from V, 2 bases from J; junction bases outside gene matches: 6. The CDR3 contains 16 residues, cysteine and phenylalanine counted. Left in the record is the CDR3 DNA by itself, 48 bases read in frame from the first base. Reading the germline V gene (reference sequence) gives CDR1 SGHNT and CDR2 YYREEE. The chain is encoded by TRBV5-4 joined to TRBJ2-7, and 13 bases in between align with TRBD2. Sequencing used peripheral blood, obtained on day 0 of AZD1222 vaccination. The TCR was taken from an adult in good health. The CDR3 here reads CASSHPTSGRAYEQYF. The nucleotides read TGTGCCAGCAGCCATCCTACTAGCGGGAGGGCCTACGAGCAGTACTTC.